This TCR beta chain was recovered during a study of control samples from healthy donors and cancer patients (dated by TCRdb to the early 2020s). The germline V gene (reference sequence) specifies LGHDT as CDR1 and YNNKEL as CDR2. Taken from cysteine to phenylalanine, the CDR3 has 14 residues. Just CDR3 DNA is preserved here, 42 bases in frame from base 1. At the junction V is shortened by 1 base and J by 8 bases, with 11 bases in between. A word on this clone: Its antigen remains undetermined. No quality values exist for individual bases; no much larger clone is one base distant.

Library method: the immunoSEQ multiplex PCR assay. In its TCRdb copy, this immuneACCESS table keeps in-frame sequences only and misses some clones. Where compared with another copy, unresolved V genes explain less than half of these, and the others have no known cause. The sample table records 140,000 to 150,000 clones; 80% to 95% of these occur just once. The ten largest clones take up 5.8% of the sample. The sequence came from a man in his late teens or twenties in good health. The chain couples TRBV3-1 (or the pseudogene TRBV3-2) to TRBJ1-4; no D gene is confidently identified. The sequenced sample consisted of blood. Here is the DNA: TGTGCCAGCAGCCAAGGGGGAGATTCAGAAAAACTGTTTTTT. This gives the protein CASSQGGDSEKLFF.